This T cell receptor gamma chain was found in a study of Vδ1+ human thymocytes. Study results and caveats: Bulk data may be misread because of unexpected Vdelta2 sequences. Highly polyclonal TRG and TRD repertoires with Gaussian CDR3 length distributions appeared in thymus.

For this clone: The antigen is not known.

CDR3 length: 13 amino acids. V dropped 0 bases and J dropped 5; count of bases not matched to a gene: 4. In germline, CDR1 is EGSNGY, CDR2 YDSYNSKV. Between roughly 97% and 99.6% of sorted thymocytes were Vdelta1+. RNA was extracted from the cells and then reverse transcribed. The CDR3 regions were amplified by multiplex PCR from V-gene primers to a constant-region primer. TCRdb redid the clone calls on the multiplex PCR reads with CATT. Among approximately 7,000 gamma-chain clones listed, 40% to 50% were seen once. The clonotype originates from a boy in the first two years of life who had congenital heart surgery. The chain combines TRGV2 with TRGJ1 or TRGJ2. TCRdb is silent on the J gene; assignment here came from matching the DNA to germline. Material: Vdelta1+ gamma-delta thymocytes from the thymus. Subset here: FACS-sorted CD3+ TCRalphabeta- TCRVdelta1+ TCRVdelta2- thymocytes. The CDR3 DNA is TGTGCCACCTGGGACGGGCTGCATTATAAGAAACTCTTT. Its translation: CATWDGLHYKKLF.